A single sample gave rise to the 22 T cell receptor beta chains below, sequenced in a study of T cells in Graves' hyperthyroidism and ophthalmopathy. Amplification yielded TCR beta CDR3 regions, with RNA transcripts as the source. The HTBI primer set was used in a first-round RT-PCR of the TCR CDR3. A single record per CDR3 protein comes from TCRdb applying MiXCR to the multiplex PCR reads. The sample lists under 350,000 distinct CDR3 sequences; over 15% were seen once. The sequenced material came from blood. These receptor sequences come from a woman aged 60-75 years with Graves' ophthalmopathy.

V usage is TRBV12-3 or TRBV12-4 and J usage is TRBJ1-1; 8 bases are a match to TRBD1. V was clipped by 6 bases and J by 0 bases; unmatched bases: 6. The CDR3 covers 15 residues. CDR3 coding DNA: TGTGCCAGCAGCTCAGGACAGGGCTTGAACACTGAAGCTTTCTTT. This gives the protein CASSSGQGLNTEAFF.

In this sample, this clonotype turned up many times. The V call is TRBV5-1, the J call TRBJ2-3; D might be TRBD2 (7 bases). CDR3 length: 14 amino acids. V dropped 0 bases and J dropped 8 bases, with 13 bases sitting between them. Germline loops: CDR1 SGHRS, CDR2 YFSETQ. The CDR3 DNA sequence: TGCGCCAGCAGCTTGGCACAGGGAGGGGGTACGCAGTATTTT. This encodes CASSLAQGGGTQYF.

This clonotype was seen a few times. The V and J genes are TRBV28 and TRBJ1-2, with D unclear. The V gene's germline CDR1 is MDHEN and CDR2 SYDVKM. The germline V and J ends were trimmed by 10 bases and 0 bases, with 6 bases remaining between them. The CDR3 runs 11 residues. The CDR3 region is CATLANYGYTF. Here the CDR3 DNA reads TGTGCCACCCTAGCTAACTATGGCTACACCTTC.

In this sample, this clonotype turned up a few times. V usage is TRBV5-1 and J usage is TRBJ1-1; 7 bases are shared with TRBD1. J lost 1 base, V lost 4 bases, and 7 bases had no gene match. The CDR3 is 15 amino acids. Germline-derived CDR1 and CDR2 are SGHRS and YFSETQ. The CDR3 loop is CASSQQGFGNTEAFF. Written as DNA, the CDR3 is TGCGCCAGCAGCCAACAGGGGTTCGGGAACACTGAAGCTTTCTTT.

J is TRBJ1-6 and V is TRBV11-2; 8 positions match TRBD1. The CDR3 is 15 residues long. The junction had 3 bases not matched to a gene; V was cut back by 1 base and J by 7 bases. Per the germline V gene, CDR1 is SGHAT and CDR2 is FQNNGV. This CDR3 reads CASSLAGGANSPLHF. The CDR3 DNA reads TGTGCCAGCAGCTTAGCAGGGGGCGCAAATTCACCCCTCCACTTT.

This clonotype has at least ten counts. This chain joins TRBV6-1 and TRBJ1-5, with a tentative D call TRBD1 (5 bases). The CDR3 runs to 14 residues. Germline CDR1 and CDR2: MNHNS and SASEGT. The ends were cut back, 7 bases at V and 4 bases at J, with 14 bases in the middle. The CDR3 here is CASIRGGENQPQHF. The DNA for the CDR3 is TGTGCCAGCATTCGGGGAGGGGAGAATCAGCCCCAGCATTTT.

This clonotype was counted ten times or more. The CDR3 region has the DNA TGTGCCAGCAGCTTAGAGGGGACTGGGGATACCTACGAGCAGTACTTC. Protein product: CASSLEGTGDTYEQYF. This rearrangement joins TRBV9 to TRBJ2-7, with D perhaps TRBD2 (6 bases). The ends were cut back, 4 bases at V and 2 bases at J, with 19 bases in the middle. The CDR3 is 16 residues long. Germline loops: CDR1 SGDLS, CDR2 YYNGEE.

This clonotype was seen only a few times. The CDR3 coding sequence is TGTGCCAGCAGAGGGGTCTCCTACAATGAGCAGTTCTTC. It yields the protein CASRGVSYNEQFF. The chain couples TRBV27 to TRBJ2-1, with D perhaps TRBD1 (5 bases). Trimming pared 6 bases from V and 0 bases from J, leaving 6 bases between. The CDR3 loop spans 13 amino acids. Per germline, CDR1 MNHEY and CDR2 SMNVEV (reference sequence).

The sample holds many counts of this clonotype. V is TRBV7-4 and J is TRBJ2-1; 11 bases map to TRBD2. The J segment lost 0 bases and the V segment lost 2 bases, leaving 9 bases of the junction unmatched. This CDR3 is built from 19 residues. In germline, CDR1 is SGHVT, CDR2 SQSDAQ. CDR3 sequence: CASSLTPGLAGSSYNEQFF. CDR3 DNA: TGTGCCAGCAGCTTAACCCCCGGACTAGCGGGCAGCTCCTACAATGAGCAGTTCTTC.

The V call is TRBV20-1, the J call TRBJ2-7; D is unresolved. Trimming left V 3 bases short and J 3 bases short, with 9 bases between. The CDR3 has 12 amino acids. The germline V gene has CDR1 DFQATT and CDR2 SNEGSKA (reference sequence). Here the CDR3 reads CSASTVGYEQYF. DNA for the CDR3: TGCAGTGCTAGTACGGTGGGCTACGAGCAGTACTTC.

This clonotype was counted ten times or more. This rearrangement joins TRBV28 to TRBJ2-1, with D hard to call. The germline CDR1 and CDR2 sequences are MDHEN and SYDVKM. This CDR3 comprises 12 residues. Trimming pared 4 bases from V and 12 bases from J, leaving 13 bases between. The CDR3 sequence: CASSSTYLGQFF. As DNA, the CDR3 is TGTGCCAGCAGTTCCACCTACCTGGGGCAGTTCTTC.

V and J are TRBV6-4 and TRBJ1-2; 7 bases agree with TRBD1. Germline CDR1 MRHNA, CDR2 SNTAGT. The CDR3 sequence is 13 residues long. V shed 4 bases, J shed 4 bases, and the junction held 3 bases outside the gene matches. The CDR3, as DNA: TGTGCCAGCAGTGTGAGGACAGGCTATGGCTACACCTTC. Amino acids: CASSVRTGYGYTF.

This clonotype was seen ten or more times. V and J are TRBV6-1 and TRBJ2-1, with 12 bases fitting TRBD2. CDR1 MNHNS and CDR2 SASEGT come from the germline V gene. The CDR3 consists of 18 residues. Trimming took 0 bases from V and 4 from J; bases not matched to a gene: 7. CDR3 sequence: CASSEAGGLAGIYNEQFF. The CDR3 bases are TGTGCCAGCAGTGAAGCTGGAGGACTAGCGGGGATATACAATGAGCAGTTCTTC.

This clonotype was counted ten times or more. The V gene is TRBV6-5, the J gene TRBJ2-1; D gene ambiguous. The CDR3 is 16 residues long. V lost 2 bases and J 0 bases, leaving 11 bases between the germline ends. Germline CDR1 and CDR2: MNHEY and SVGAGI. The CDR3 DNA sequence: TGTGCCAGCAGTTACGTCCGGGCGAGCTCCTACAATGAGCAGTTCTTC. Translation gives CASSYVRASSYNEQFF.

The sample holds many counts of this clonotype. The chain employs TRBV4-1 and TRBJ1-4, with a possible D match to TRBD1 (5 bases). This CDR3 contains 16 residues. V lost 2 bases and J lost 4, with 14 bases in between. CDR1 MGHRA and CDR2 YSYEKL come from the germline V gene. CDR3: CASSQWGTGGNEKLFF. CDR3 DNA: TGCGCCAGCAGCCAATGGGGTACCGGGGGTAATGAAAAACTGTTTTTT.

This clonotype was counted many times. This rearrangement joins TRBV15 to TRBJ2-7; D ambiguous. Trimming stripped 0 bases from V and 6 bases from J, with 12 bases between. Germline V CDR1 and CDR2: LNHNV, YYDKDF (reference sequence). There are 14 residues in the CDR3. In DNA, the CDR3 is TGTGCCACCAGCAGAGATTCCATTGGCGCCGAGCAGTACTTC. It is translated as CATSRDSIGAEQYF.

The V and J genes are TRBV3-1 and TRBJ2-7; the match to TRBD2 covers 11 bases. Germline CDR1 and CDR2: LGHDT and YNNKEL (reference sequence). The CDR3 loop spans 14 amino acids. Trimming took 7 bases from V and 2 from J; bases not matched to a gene: 4. Here the CDR3 reads CASTSGLAAYEQYF. CDR3 nucleotides: TGTGCCAGCACCTCGGGACTAGCGGCCTACGAGCAGTACTTC.

This clonotype was observed a few times. The chain has TRBV5-1 and TRBJ2-7; 10 nucleotides line up with TRBD2. Looked up from germline, CDR1 is SGHRS and CDR2 is YFSETQ. This CDR3 contains 16 residues. Trimming cost V 0 bases and J 3 bases; bases outside gene matches: 6. The CDR3 loop is CASSLEPAGGIYEQYF. CDR3 bases: TGCGCCAGCAGCTTGGAGCCAGCGGGGGGGATCTACGAGCAGTACTTC. Supplemented by reference TRBV5-1 and TRBJ2-7, the full variable domain reads KAGVTQTPRYLIKTRGQQVTLSCSPISGHRSVSWYQQTPGQGLQFLFEYFSETQRNKGNFPGRFSGRQFSNSRSEMNVSTLELGDSALYLCASSLEPAGGIYEQYFGPGTRLTVT.

This clonotype was seen a few times. This sequence joins TRBV20-1 and TRBJ2-3; 13 bases map to TRBD2. V lost 2 bases, J lost 1 base, and 6 bases stayed unmatched. Germline V CDR1 and CDR2: DFQATT, SNEGSKA (reference sequence). The CDR3 is 17 amino acids. CDR3 sequence: CSARWTSGGRGTDTQYF. The CDR3 nucleotides are TGCAGTGCTAGATGGACTAGCGGGGGTAGGGGCACAGATACGCAGTATTTT.

Points on this clonotype: A much larger clone lies one base from this, so it may be a read error. The genes are TRBV11-2 and TRBJ2-7; a weak D match, TRBD1 (6 bases). V was pared by 5 bases and J by 3 bases, with 8 bases between. Germline lookup yields CDR1 SGHAT and CDR2 FQNNGV. CDR3 length: 12 amino acids. CDR3 coding DNA: TGTGCCAGCAGCCCAGGGGTCTACGAGCAGTACTTC. Translating gives CASSPGVYEQYF. The full variable domain, rest sourced from reference TRBV11-2 and TRBJ2-7, is EAGVAQSPRYKIIEKRQSVAFWCNPISGHATLYWYQQILGQGPKLLIQFQNNGVVDDSQLPKDRFSAERLKGVDSTLKIQPAKLEDSAVYLCASSPGVYEQYFGPGTRLTVT.

This clonotype occurred many times. This chain links TRBV7-2 with TRBJ2-7; perhaps TRBD1 as D (5 bases). V dropped 5 bases and J dropped 6 bases, with 14 bases sitting between them. The germline V gene has CDR1 SGHTA and CDR2 FQGNSA. This CDR3 spans 13 amino acids. CDR3 sequence reads: CASSIDSTSEQYF. The CDR3, as DNA: TGTGCCAGCAGCATCGACAGTACCTCCGAGCAGTACTTC. The complete variable domain, with remaining parts taken from reference TRBV7-2 and TRBJ2-7, reads GAGVSQSPSNKVTEKGKDVELRCDPISGHTALYWYRQSLGQGLEFLIYFQGNSAPDKSGLPSDRFSAERTGGSVSTLTIQRTQQEDSAVYLCASSIDSTSEQYFGPGTRLTVT.

This clonotype was recorded at least ten times. V and J are TRBV24-1 and TRBJ2-3; TRBD1 is a possible D gene (5 bases). CDR3 size: 12 residues. From germline, CDR1 is KGHDR and CDR2 SFDVKD. Between the trimmed V and J ends, which lost 4 bases and 4 bases, there was a span of 5 bases. The CDR3 coding sequence is TGTGCCACCAGTGAGGGGCCAGATACGCAGTATTTT. This gives the protein CATSEGPDTQYF.